The T cell receptor (beta chain) described here comes from a study of PD-1 blockade in classical Hodgkin lymphoma. Study conclusions and caveats: The study reported lower baseline TCR diversity in newly diagnosed patients than in healthy donors. The drivers behind the repertoire differences, possibly disease activity or prior therapy, remain undefined.

V gave up 4 bases and J gave up 7 bases, with 20 bases separating them. The CDR3 is made up of 15 amino acids. CDR1 is SGDLS, CDR2 YYNGEE, per germline. Only a few counts were recorded for this clone. Its antigen remains unidentified. This table comes from immunoSEQ multiplex PCR, and its TCRdb copy is limited to in-frame clones, with some not included. The table has just under 20,000 clones, about 80% seen once; the top ten hold 1% to 1.5%. Time point meaning: newly diagnosed, previously untreated cHL patient sample. Purification of CD4+ T cells from thawed PBMCs was achieved by magnetic negative selection. Investigators turned to newly diagnosed, untreated classical Hodgkin lymphoma PBMCs for comparison.

V and J are TRBV9 and TRBJ1-2; no reliable D call. The sequence was collected from a human donor with classical Hodgkin lymphoma. The sequenced sample consisted of CD4+ T cells from blood. CDR3 DNA sequence: TGTGCCAGCAGCACTCTAGACATCACCGGGAGTGGCTACACCTTC. Amino acids: CASSTLDITGSGYTF. The full variable domain, its missing parts supplied by reference TRBV9 and TRBJ1-2, is DSGVTQTPKHLITATGQRVTLRCSPRSGDLSVYWYQQSLDQGLQFLIQYYNGEERAKGNILERFSAQQFPDLHSELNLSSLELGDSALYFCASSTLDITGSGYTFGSGTRLTVV.